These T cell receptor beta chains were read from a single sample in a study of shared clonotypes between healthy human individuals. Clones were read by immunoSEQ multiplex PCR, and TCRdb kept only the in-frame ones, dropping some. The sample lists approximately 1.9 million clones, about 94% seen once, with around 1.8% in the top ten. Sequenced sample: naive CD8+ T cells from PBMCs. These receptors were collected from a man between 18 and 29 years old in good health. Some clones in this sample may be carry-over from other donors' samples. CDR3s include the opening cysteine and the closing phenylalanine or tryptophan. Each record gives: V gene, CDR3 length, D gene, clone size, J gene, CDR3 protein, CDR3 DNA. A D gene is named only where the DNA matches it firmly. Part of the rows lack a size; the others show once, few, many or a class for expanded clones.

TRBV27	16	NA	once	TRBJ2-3	CASSLGLGTSTDTQYF	TGTGCCAGCAGTTTAGGTCTTGGTACTAGCACAGATACGCAGTATTTT
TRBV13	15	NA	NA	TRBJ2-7	CASSLPWAKAYEQYF	TGTGCCAGCAGCCTCCCGTGGGCTAAGGCCTACGAGCAGTACTTC
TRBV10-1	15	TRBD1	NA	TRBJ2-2	CASSSDRAHTGELFF	TGCGCCAGCAGTTCGGACAGGGCGCACACCGGGGAGCTGTTTTTT
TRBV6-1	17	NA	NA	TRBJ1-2	CASSEALRAGDYYGYTF	TGTGCCAGCAGTGAAGCACTTCGGGCGGGAGATTACTATGGCTACACCTTC
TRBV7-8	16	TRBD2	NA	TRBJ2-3	CASSFPLAGVTDTQYF	TGTGCCAGCAGCTTCCCACTAGCGGGAGTCACAGATACGCAGTATTTT
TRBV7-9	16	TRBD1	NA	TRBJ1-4	CASSPKTGETNEKLFF	TGTGCCAGCAGTCCGAAGACAGGGGAAACTAATGAAAAACTGTTTTTT
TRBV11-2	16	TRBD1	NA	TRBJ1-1	CASSLGQGASNTEAFF	TGTGCCAGCAGCTTAGGCCAGGGGGCATCGAACACTGAAGCTTTCTTT
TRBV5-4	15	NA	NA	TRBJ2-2	CASSFWRSNTGELFF	TGTGCCAGCAGCTTCTGGCGGTCGAACACCGGGGAGCTGTTTTTT
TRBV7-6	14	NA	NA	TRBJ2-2	CASSFTENTGELFF	TGTGCCAGCAGCTTTACGGAGAACACCGGGGAGCTGTTTTTT
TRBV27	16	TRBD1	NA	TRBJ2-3	CASSFFWGQRTDTQYF	TGTGCCAGCAGTTTTTTTTGGGGACAGCGCACAGATACGCAGTATTTT
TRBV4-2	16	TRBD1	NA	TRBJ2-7	CASSHQPGQGIYEQYF	TGTGCCAGCAGCCATCAGCCGGGACAGGGGATCTACGAGCAGTACTTC
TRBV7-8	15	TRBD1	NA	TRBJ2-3	CASSDRTGRTDTQYF	TGTGCCAGCAGCGACCGGACAGGGCGTACAGATACGCAGTATTTT
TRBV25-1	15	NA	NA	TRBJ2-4	CASSIRGVDKNIQYF	TGTGCCAGCAGCATTAGGGGGGTAGACAAAAACATTCAGTACTTC
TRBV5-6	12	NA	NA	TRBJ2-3	CASSFGGDTQYF	TGTGCCAGCAGCTTTGGTGGGGATACGCAGTATTTT
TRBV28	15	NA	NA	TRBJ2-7	CASRTGIAQYYEQYF	TGTGCCAGCAGAACCGGGATAGCTCAGTACTACGAGCAGTACTTC
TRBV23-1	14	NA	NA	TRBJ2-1	CASSPLSAHNEQFF	TGCGCCAGCAGCCCGCTAAGCGCCCACAATGAGCAGTTCTTC
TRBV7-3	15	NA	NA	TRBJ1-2	CASSPSGGAGYGYTF	TGTGCCAGCAGCCCCTCCGGGGGCGCGGGCTATGGCTACACCTTC
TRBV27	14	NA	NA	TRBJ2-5	CASSLGLRGETQYF	TGTGCCAGCAGTTTAGGGCTGAGGGGAGAGACCCAGTACTTC
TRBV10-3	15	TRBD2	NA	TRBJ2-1	CAISELAGGGNEQFF	TGTGCCATCAGTGAACTAGCGGGAGGGGGGAATGAGCAGTTCTTC
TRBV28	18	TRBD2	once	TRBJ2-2	CASSPPGLAVLNTGELFF	TGTGCCAGCAGTCCCCCGGGACTAGCGGTCCTAAACACCGGGGAGCTGTTTTTT
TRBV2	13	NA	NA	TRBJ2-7	CANLIDSPFEQYF	TGTGCCAACCTCATCGACAGTCCCTTCGAGCAGTACTTC
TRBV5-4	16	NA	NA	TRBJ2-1	CASSLDAHGEYNEQFF	TGTGCCAGCAGCTTGGACGCCCACGGGGAGTACAATGAGCAGTTCTTC
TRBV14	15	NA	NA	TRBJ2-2	CASSSGTLRTGELFF	TGTGCCAGCAGCTCCGGGACTTTAAGGACCGGGGAGCTGTTTTTT
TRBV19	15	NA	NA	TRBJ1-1	CASSIVRGFPTEAFF	TGTGCCAGTAGTATAGTGCGGGGATTTCCCACTGAAGCTTTCTTT
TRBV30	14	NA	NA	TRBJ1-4	CAWGTVATNEKLFF	TGTGCCTGGGGGACGGTCGCAACTAATGAAAAACTGTTTTTT
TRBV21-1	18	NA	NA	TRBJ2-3	CASSKLLENRDNTDTQYF	TGTGCCAGCAGCAAACTCCTGGAGAACAGGGACAACACAGATACGCAGTATTTT
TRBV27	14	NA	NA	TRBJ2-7	CASSPRGGGYEQYF	TGTGCCAGCAGTCCTCGAGGAGGGGGCTACGAGCAGTACTTC
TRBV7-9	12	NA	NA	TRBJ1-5	CASSLDLEPQHF	TGTGCCAGCAGCTTAGATCTGGAGCCCCAGCATTTT
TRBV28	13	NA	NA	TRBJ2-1	CASSLGGPREQFF	TGTGCCAGCAGTTTAGGAGGGCCCCGTGAGCAGTTCTTC
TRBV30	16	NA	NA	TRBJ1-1	CAWSDHPDLTNTEAFF	TGTGCCTGGAGTGACCACCCGGACCTGACGAACACTGAAGCTTTCTTT
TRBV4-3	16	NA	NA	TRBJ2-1	CASSQGSPLGYNEQFF	TGCGCCAGCAGCCAAGGTAGTCCCCTAGGATACAATGAGCAGTTCTTC
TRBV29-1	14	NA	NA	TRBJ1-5	CSVLTFGGNQPQHF	TGCAGCGTCCTGACATTTGGGGGCAATCAGCCCCAGCATTTT
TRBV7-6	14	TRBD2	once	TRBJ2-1	CASSLAGGSDEQFF	TGTGCCAGCAGCTTAGCGGGCGGGAGCGATGAGCAGTTCTTC
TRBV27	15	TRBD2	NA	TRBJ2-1	CASSGGLAGENEQFF	TGTGCCAGCAGCGGAGGACTAGCGGGGGAAAATGAGCAGTTCTTC
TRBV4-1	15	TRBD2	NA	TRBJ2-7	CASSQKRTSGDEQYF	TGCGCCAGCAGCCAAAAGCGGACTAGCGGGGACGAGCAGTACTTC
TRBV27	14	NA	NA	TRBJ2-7	CASLSGDHPYEQYF	TGTGCCAGCCTCTCTGGGGACCACCCCTACGAGCAGTACTTC
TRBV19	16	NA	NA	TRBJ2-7	CASSGAGPSPSYEQYF	TGTGCCAGTAGTGGCGCGGGGCCATCGCCCTCCTACGAGCAGTACTTC
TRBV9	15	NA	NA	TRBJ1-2	CASSPGDRANYGYTF	TGTGCCAGCAGCCCCGGGGACCGAGCTAACTATGGCTACACCTTC
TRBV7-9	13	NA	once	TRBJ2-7	CASSAILLGEQYF	TGTGCCAGCAGTGCCATTCTTCTGGGGGAGCAGTACTTC
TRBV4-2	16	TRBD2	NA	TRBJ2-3	CASSQGLAESTDTQYF	TGTGCCAGCAGCCAAGGCCTAGCGGAGTCCACAGATACGCAGTATTTT
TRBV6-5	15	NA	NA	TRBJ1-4	CASSAQDVHNEKLFF	TGTGCCAGCAGCGCACAAGACGTTCATAATGAAAAACTGTTTTTT
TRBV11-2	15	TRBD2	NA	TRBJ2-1	CASSLMVAGGNEQFF	TGTGCCAGCAGCTTAATGGTAGCGGGAGGTAATGAGCAGTTCTTC
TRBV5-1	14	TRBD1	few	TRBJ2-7	CASSPGQGSYEQYF	TGCGCCAGCAGCCCGGGACAGGGATCCTACGAGCAGTACTTC
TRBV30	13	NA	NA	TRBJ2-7	CAWSPAISGEQYF	TGTGCCTGGAGTCCAGCAATATCGGGCGAGCAGTACTTC